A selection of T cell receptor beta chains follows, all from one sample in a study of blood T cell repertoires in COVID-19. Using immunoSEQ multiplex PCR, the repertoire was profiled, and TCRdb retains in-frame clones only, with some absent. The sample lists 200,000 to 250,000 clones, roughly 86% occurring once. Sequenced material: peripheral blood. The receptors here all came from a woman between 45 and 65 years old with active or convalescent COVID-19. CDR3s include the opening cysteine and the closing phenylalanine or tryptophan.

J gene: TRBJ2-1; V gene: TRBV5-4; CDR3 length: 15; CDR3 protein: CASSFERGSYNEQFF
J gene: TRBJ1-2; V gene: TRBV18; CDR3 length: 14; CDR3 protein: CASSPSGQIYGYTF
J gene: TRBJ2-7; V gene: TRBV6-5; CDR3 length: 13; CDR3 protein: CASSSSGPYEQYF
J gene: TRBJ1-1; V gene: TRBV28; CDR3 length: 14; CDR3 protein: CASRPGQMNTEAFF
J gene: TRBJ1-6; V gene: TRBV11-2; CDR3 length: 13; CDR3 protein: CASSPWQGSPLHF
J gene: TRBJ1-2; V gene: TRBV19; CDR3 length: 13; CDR3 protein: CASSAHRGDGYTF
J gene: TRBJ2-1; V gene: TRBV7-2; CDR3 length: 18; CDR3 protein: CASSRGTSGRRTHNEQFF
J gene: TRBJ2-5; V gene: TRBV7-3; CDR3 length: 15; CDR3 protein: CASSFLPGQQETQYF
J gene: TRBJ2-5; V gene: TRBV6-5; CDR3 length: 14; CDR3 protein: CASSLRDRGHTQYF
J gene: TRBJ2-2; V gene: TRBV9; CDR3 length: 16; CDR3 protein: CASSVGWGQGIGELFF
J gene: TRBJ2-5; V gene: TRBV6-5; CDR3 length: 14; CDR3 protein: CASRSGLAPETQYF
J gene: TRBJ1-5; V gene: TRBV7-9; CDR3 length: 13; CDR3 protein: CASSLDRFGPQHF
J gene: TRBJ1-1; V gene: TRBV28; CDR3 length: 17; CDR3 protein: CASSLNPGQGEGIEAFF
J gene: TRBJ2-7; V gene: TRBV3-1/TRBV3-2; CDR3 length: 14; CDR3 protein: CASSQFPGQGEQYF
J gene: TRBJ1-5; V gene: TRBV7-9; CDR3 length: 12; CDR3 protein: CASTQDSQPQHF
J gene: TRBJ2-7; V gene: TRBV28; CDR3 length: 12; CDR3 protein: CASSTRGYEQYF
J gene: TRBJ1-1; V gene: TRBV11-2; CDR3 length: 13; CDR3 protein: CASSLGPRTEAFF
J gene: TRBJ2-4; V gene: TRBV19; CDR3 length: 14; CDR3 protein: CASSRGAGGNIQYF
J gene: TRBJ1-2; V gene: TRBV4-1; CDR3 length: 15; CDR3 protein: CASSQDKSGGYGYTF
J gene: TRBJ2-3; V gene: TRBV29-1; CDR3 length: 13; CDR3 protein: CSVGTSGADTQYF
J gene: TRBJ1-2; V gene: TRBV27; CDR3 length: 18; CDR3 protein: CAFYPGMAGHCWADGYTF
J gene: TRBJ2-2; V gene: TRBV19; CDR3 length: 14; CDR3 protein: CATSDRVNTGELFF
J gene: TRBJ2-2; V gene: TRBV7-9; CDR3 length: 13; CDR3 protein: CASSFSNTGELFF
J gene: TRBJ1-6; V gene: TRBV3-1/TRBV3-2; CDR3 length: 13; CDR3 protein: CASSQDWGQALHF
J gene: TRBJ1-2; V gene: TRBV27; CDR3 length: 17; CDR3 protein: CASSPGGGQGALEGYTF
J gene: TRBJ2-3; V gene: TRBV4-1; CDR3 length: 14; CDR3 protein: CASSQAGDTDTQYF
J gene: TRBJ2-1; V gene: TRBV6-5; CDR3 length: 14; CDR3 protein: CASSYGPADIEQFF
J gene: TRBJ1-3; V gene: TRBV9; CDR3 length: 15; CDR3 protein: CASAPRLGSGNTIYF
J gene: TRBJ1-1; V gene: TRBV7-9; CDR3 length: 12; CDR3 protein: CASSTGGPQAFF
J gene: TRBJ2-2; V gene: TRBV5-5; CDR3 length: 15; CDR3 protein: CASSLLTRGTGELFF
J gene: TRBJ1-6; V gene: TRBV6-2/TRBV6-3; CDR3 length: 19; CDR3 protein: CASSAQVGGSPHLNSPLHF
J gene: TRBJ1-5; V gene: TRBV6-5; CDR3 length: 15; CDR3 protein: CASFVGQGVRQPQHF
J gene: TRBJ2-5; V gene: TRBV15; CDR3 length: 13; CDR3 protein: CATSRGGWETQYF
J gene: TRBJ2-2; V gene: TRBV9; CDR3 length: 17; CDR3 protein: CASSSGAGTGGTGELFF
J gene: TRBJ2-3; V gene: TRBV15; CDR3 length: 16; CDR3 protein: CATSRVDRRRADTQYF
J gene: TRBJ2-5; V gene: TRBV2; CDR3 length: 17; CDR3 protein: CASSIGLAQGGQETQYF